Sequencing of this T cell receptor (beta chain) was carried out in a study of blood T cells in healthy people across ages (dated by TCRdb to the mid-2010s). For the study in its entirety: Template switching captured roughly one uniquely barcoded TCR beta cDNA molecule per two T cells in model experiments. To track age-related changes in TCR beta repertoire diversity, the study relied on deep sequencing normalized with unique cDNA molecular identifiers. The donors were split into four age groups: young (average roughly 15 years), middle-aged (39), aged (approximately 60) and long-lived (about 74). To avoid experimental bias, donors of different ages were randomly spread across the sequencing lanes. Two additional independent replicas of 1 million unique cDNA reads from the same blood draw were analyzed for two donors (one aged 18 to 29 and one aged 80 or older). Beyond this particular receptor, the publication reports: Compared with the aged group, the long-lived group had more naive CD4+ T cells, fewer expanded clones and increased TCR diversity, a pattern suggesting age selection. Donor CMV infection status was unknown, potentially confounding age-related changes in expanded clonotypes. Observed TCR beta diversity correlated strongly with the percentage of naive T cells measured by flow cytometry. Total diversity estimates from one million sequenced T cells were considered lower bounds and underestimates. Because profiling used bulk unsorted PBMCs, naive and antigen-experienced compartments could not be compared conclusively. As age increased, observed TCR beta diversity per million T cells dropped in a roughly linear way, and a significant reduction was already evident by age around 41.

The V end loses 4 bases and the J end loses 4 bases, and a stretch of 16 bases separates them. Measured from the cysteine to the phenylalanine, the CDR3 is 14 residues long. Left in the record is the CDR3 DNA by itself, 42 bases read in frame from the first base. CDR1 and CDR2 were assigned from the germline V gene as SQVTM and ANQGSEA. Receptor amplification or capture employed 5' RACE. Sequencing instrument: Illumina HiSeq 2500. A second PCR of roughly 7 to 11 cycles was performed with a sample-barcoded 5' primer and a J-beta primer mix. A unique molecular identifier was introduced onto each TCR beta cDNA molecule by a template-switch 5' adaptor carrying 12 random nucleotides. Each sample yielded at least 2.5 million CDR3-containing paired-end reads. First-strand cDNA was synthesized from all RNA with the Mint cDNA synthesis kit, primed by a TRBC-specific oligonucleotide. After uracil-DNA glycosylase treatment, a first 18-cycle PCR used universal primers M1SS and BC2_uni_R on all cDNA. As for how the authors treated the data: Normalization of each sample was performed by random selection of 1 million high-quality reads, each carrying a distinct molecular identifier. Instead of being binned into consensus sequences, reads that shared molecular identifiers were thrown out. CDR3 identification, clonotype clustering and error correction used MiTCR with a Q25 quality threshold and the strictest error-elimination algorithm. A nonparametric unseen species model with Euler transformation was used to estimate a lower bound on total TCR beta diversity. The public sequencing data were trimmed at Q25 with fastp and processed into clonotypes with MiXCR by TCRdb, which kept only in-frame beta chains. Rows are combined by CDR3 protein, so each entry shows the most common genes and DNA. TCRdb, not the authors, supplied the V and J calls. This sample has around 850,000 distinct CDR3 sequences in its table, and 35% to 40% of those were observed once. Approximately 12% of the sample is taken by the ten largest.

This clonotype was observed many times. This clone's antigen is unknown. Base quality data are lacking; no much larger clone is found one base away. The donors were roughly 39 Caucasian individuals from Russia, aged 6 to 90 years, who were systemically healthy. Each donor gave 8.5 to 10 milliliters of peripheral blood, collected into EDTA-treated Vacutainer tubes. Ficoll-Paque density-gradient centrifugation was used to isolate PBMCs, with at least 6.5 million per sample. Total RNA, at least 5 micrograms per sample, was extracted from PBMCs with Trizol reagent. For every donor, flow cytometry on a PBMC aliquot measured the percentage of naive CD45RAhigh/CD27high T cells.

Source material: blood. This clonotype was sampled from a man younger than 35 in good health. The rearrangement combines TRBV29-1 with TRBJ1-2; TRBD1 is a weak D gene call, 6 bases matching. The nucleotide sequence is given as TGCAGCGTTGCGGACTTCAGGGGTGGCTATGGCTACACCTTC. This encodes CSVADFRGGYGYTF. The reference TRBV29-1 and TRBJ1-2 proteins fill in what lies around the CDR3, so the full variable domain reads SAVISQKPSRDICQRGTSLTIQCQVDSQVTMMFWYRQQPGQSLTLIATANQGSEATYESGFVIDKFPISRPNLTFSTLTVSNMSPEDSSIYLCSVADFRGGYGYTFGSGTRLTVV.